The 2 T cell receptor beta chains presented below share a single source sample, sequenced in a study of T cells of healthy individuals. From the 5' RACE reads, TCRdb called clonotypes with MiXCR, one entry per CDR3 protein. The sample holds approximately 52,000 distinct CDR3 sequences, approximately 15% seen once. The receptors here all came from a human donor in good health.

The chain couples TRBV5-1 to TRBJ1-2, with D perhaps matching TRBD1 (5 bases). V gave up 0 bases and J gave up 6 bases, with 18 bases separating them. The germline V gene has CDR1 SGHRS and CDR2 YFSETQ. The CDR3 covers 16 residues. CDR3 in DNA: TGCGCCAGCAGCTTGGATAGCGGTGGGGCGAAGAATGGCTACACCTTC. This sequence encodes CASSLDSGGAKNGYTF.

This clonotype was observed many times. V usage is TRBV29-1 and J usage is TRBJ1-4; TRBD1 agrees at 10 bases. V trimming: 6 bases; J trimming: 8 bases; junction bases outside the gene matches: 6. CDR3 size: 13 residues. Germline V CDR1 and CDR2: SQVTM, ANQGSEA. CDR3: CSVGQGVGEKLFF. In nucleotides, the CDR3 is TGCAGCGTCGGACAGGGGGTAGGCGAAAAACTGTTTTTT.